This entry lists 9 T cell receptor beta chains sequenced from one sample in a study of shared clonotypes between healthy human individuals. Produced via immunoSEQ multiplex PCR; TCRdb's table is partial and in-frame only. The repertoire consists of roughly 2.1 million clones, with 90% to 95% occurring once and the leading ten covering under 2%. Terminally differentiated effector memory CD45RA+ cells were excluded from the naive CD8 cells, which were CD45RO-negative and positively selected for CCR7. Specimen: naive CD8+ T cells from PBMCs. All receptors derive from a man between 18 and 29 years old in good health. Some clones in this sample may be carry-over from other donors' samples.

The chain is built from TRBV19 and TRBJ2-3, with 12 nucleotides matching TRBD2. V was clipped by 9 bases and J by 2 bases; unmatched bases: 6. Per germline, CDR1 LNHDA and CDR2 SQIVND (reference sequence). CDR3 size: 15 residues. The CDR3 region is CASSLAGGFTDTQYF. The CDR3 DNA reads TGTGCCAGCTCCCTAGCGGGGGGGTTCACAGATACGCAGTATTTT.

The V and J genes are TRBV11-2 and TRBJ1-4; TRBD1 might be the D (5 bases). This CDR3 is built from 15 residues. Trimming shortened V by 5 bases and J by 5 bases, and 15 bases separated the two germline ends. Germline V CDR1 and CDR2: SGHAT, FQNNGV. Written as DNA, the CDR3 is TGTGCCAGCAGCCGAGGCGGGGGGGGGAATGAAAAACTGTTTTTT. It codes for CASSRGGGGNEKLFF. The entire variable domain, with the rest obtained from reference TRBV11-2 and TRBJ1-4, is as follows: EAGVAQSPRYKIIEKRQSVAFWCNPISGHATLYWYQQILGQGPKLLIQFQNNGVVDDSQLPKDRFSAERLKGVDSTLKIQPAKLEDSAVYLCASSRGGGGNEKLFFGSGTQLSVL.

This chain joins TRBV28 and TRBJ1-6; weak D call: TRBD1 (5 bases). The CDR3 has 13 residues. V shed 8 bases and J shed 8 bases, with 13 bases lying between them. The V gene's germline CDR1 is MDHEN and CDR2 SYDVKM. As DNA, the CDR3 is TGTGCCAGCCACAAAGGGGACGATTCACCCCTCCACTTT. Its translation: CASHKGDDSPLHF.

This chain uses TRBV9 with TRBJ2-7, with unresolved D. The CDR3 runs to 15 residues. Looked up from germline, CDR1 is SGDLS and CDR2 is YYNGEE. The V end lost 1 base, the J end lost 3 bases, and 14 bases lay between the germline ends. CDR3 region: CASSVKPTWGYEQYF. The DNA of the CDR3 is TGTGCCAGCAGCGTAAAGCCTACCTGGGGCTACGAGCAGTACTTC. Variable domain in full (rest from reference TRBV9 and TRBJ2-7): DSGVTQTPKHLITATGQRVTLRCSPRSGDLSVYWYQQSLDQGLQFLIQYYNGEERAKGNILERFSAQQFPDLHSELNLSSLELGDSALYFCASSVKPTWGYEQYFGPGTRLTVT.

V usage is TRBV7-6 and J usage is TRBJ2-2; D is undetermined. CDR3 length equals 14 residues. Trimming removed 3 bases at V and 5 bases at J, with 10 bases between. Germline V gene lookup returns CDR1 SGHVS and CDR2 FNYEAQ. CDR3 loop: CASSFFRETGELFF. The DNA of the CDR3 is TGTGCCAGCAGCTTTTTTAGGGAAACCGGGGAGCTGTTTTTT.

This rearrangement joins TRBV6-1 to TRBJ2-3, with TRBD2 identical over 7 bases. CDR1 is MNHNS, CDR2 SASEGT, per germline. The CDR3 runs 16 residues. Trimming removed 1 base from V and 2 bases from J; junction bases left unmatched: 6. The CDR3 sequence is CASSEGLAVYTDTQYF. Here the CDR3 DNA reads TGTGCCAGCAGTGAAGGGCTAGCGGTCTACACAGATACGCAGTATTTT.

The chain employs TRBV27 and TRBJ2-3; possibly TRBD1 for D (6 bases). The CDR3 spans 17 residues. CDR1 is MNHEY, CDR2 SMNVEV, per germline (reference sequence). Trimming shortened V by 1 base and J by 3 bases, and 17 bases separated the two germline ends. The CDR3 reads CASSLLGGVGITDTQYF. The CDR3 DNA follows: TGTGCCAGCAGTTTATTAGGGGGTGTCGGGATTACAGATACGCAGTATTTT.

The J gene is TRBJ2-7, the V gene TRBV19, with 13 nucleotides matching TRBD2. The germline V gene has CDR1 LNHDA and CDR2 SQIVND (reference sequence). V lost 5 bases to trimming and J lost 9 bases; unmatched junction nucleotides: 4. CDR3 length: 13 amino acids. CDR3 sequence: CASSEGLAGAQYF. CDR3 nucleotide sequence: TGTGCCAGTAGTGAAGGACTAGCGGGAGCGCAGTACTTC.

V and J are TRBV4-3 and TRBJ2-2; 9 positions agree with TRBD2. The CDR3 loop spans 16 amino acids. Germline loops: CDR1 LGHNA, CDR2 YSLEER. V trimming: 3 bases; J trimming: 5 bases; junction bases outside the gene matches: 7. The CDR3 protein is CASSQAPAGGTGELFF. The CDR3 DNA reads TGCGCCAGCAGCCAGGCCCCTGCGGGAGGGACCGGGGAGCTGTTTTTT.